Listed below are T cell receptor beta chains from one sample, sequenced in a study of T cell responses to AZD1222 COVID-19 vaccine. Method: immunoSEQ multiplex PCR; TCRdb's copy keeps in-frame clones and lacks some. The sample has 65,000 to 85,000 clones, 80% to 90% seen once. The sequencing here drew on peripheral blood, taken on day 0 of AZD1222 vaccination. The receptors were gathered from an adult in good health. Each CDR3 is given with its conserved first and last residue. D genes are given only for firm matches. Part of the rows lack a size; the others show once, few, many or a class for expanded clones.

v_gene	d_gene	j_gene	abundance	CDR3nt	CDR3aa
TRBV4-1	NA	TRBJ1-4	NA	TGCGCCAGCAGCCAGGACAGTTTCGCGGTGGGAAAACTGTTTTTT	CASSQDSFAVGKLFF
TRBV7-2	TRBD2	TRBJ2-5	NA	TGTGCCAGCAGCTTCCAAGGCGGGGGGAATGTGGAGACCCAGTACTTC	CASSFQGGGNVETQYF
TRBV6-6	NA	TRBJ1-2	once	TGTGCCAGCAGTTCCCCTCAACAGGATGACTATGGCTACACCTTC	CASSSPQQDDYGYTF
TRBV7-2	TRBD2	TRBJ2-3	NA	TGTGCCAGCAGCTTAAGCGGGGGGGCGGCAGATACGCAGTATTTT	CASSLSGGAADTQYF
TRBV28	NA	TRBJ1-5	NA	TGTGCCAGCAGTTTAAGGGACAATCAGCCCCAGCATTTT	CASSLRDNQPQHF
TRBV6-5	TRBD1	TRBJ1-4	NA	TGTGCCAGCAGTTCTTACAGGGGTTATGAAAAACTGTTTTTT	CASSSYRGYEKLFF
TRBV5-1	NA	TRBJ1-5	once	TGCGCCAGCAGCATAAGTAATAGCAATCAGCCCCAGCATTTT	CASSISNSNQPQHF
TRBV7-9	NA	TRBJ2-5	once	TGTGCCAGCAGCTTAGGAAATAGCCAAGAGACCCAGTACTTC	CASSLGNSQETQYF
TRBV6-2/TRBV6-3	TRBD1	TRBJ2-7	NA	TGTGCCAGCAGTCACGGGACAGGCGACTACGAGCAGTACTTC	CASSHGTGDYEQYF
TRBV2	NA	TRBJ2-7	NA	TGTGCCAGCAGTATGACGGACACCGAGCAGTACTTC	CASSMTDTEQYF
TRBV7-9	NA	TRBJ1-5	NA	TGTGCCAGCAGCTTAACCCCAGAGGGGCCCCAGCATTTT	CASSLTPEGPQHF
TRBV30	NA	TRBJ1-4	NA	TGTGCCTGGAAAGGGGAAGGAGATAATGAAAAACTGTTTTTT	CAWKGEGDNEKLFF
TRBV18	NA	TRBJ2-3	NA	TGTGCCAGCTCACCACCGTCGGCAGATACGCAGTATTTT	CASSPPSADTQYF
TRBV3-1/TRBV3-2	NA	TRBJ2-3	NA	TGTGCCAGCAGCCAAGGAAACGAGTATGATACGCAGTATTTT	CASSQGNEYDTQYF
TRBV6-2/TRBV6-3	TRBD2	TRBJ2-7	NA	TGTGCCAGCAGTTCCCCCCCTAGCGGGACCTACGAGCAGTACTTC	CASSSPPSGTYEQYF
TRBV5-4	NA	TRBJ2-1	once	TGTGCCAGCACCTTCGTCGGGACGGCCAGGAATGAGCAGTTCTTC	CASTFVGTARNEQFF
TRBV2	NA	TRBJ1-5	NA	TGTGCCAGCAGGGAGGAATTGGGGGGCAATCAGCCCCAGCATTTT	CASREELGGNQPQHF
TRBV19	NA	TRBJ1-2	NA	TGTGCCAGTAGTATAAATCTGCCGGTTTATGGCTACACCTTC	CASSINLPVYGYTF
TRBV2	NA	TRBJ1-6	NA	TGTGCCAGCGCTACTCGGGTGGGTAATTCACCCCTCCACTTT	CASATRVGNSPLHF
TRBV6-2/TRBV6-3	TRBD1	TRBJ1-5	NA	TGTGCCAGCAGTCAACAGGGGGCGGGATTGCCCCAGCATTTT	CASSQQGAGLPQHF
TRBV2	TRBD2	TRBJ2-2	NA	TGTGCCAGCAGTGATAGGGAGGGCCGGACCGGGGAGCTGTTTTTT	CASSDREGRTGELFF
TRBV3-1/TRBV3-2	TRBD2	TRBJ2-1	many	TGTGCCAGCAGCCAAGTTGGGGCTACGGGACTAGCGGGGTTGCAAAATGAGCAGTTCTTC	CASSQVGATGLAGLQNEQFF
TRBV28	NA	TRBJ1-1	NA	TGTGCCAGCAGTCTCCCGGGATCGAACACTGAAGCTTTCTTT	CASSLPGSNTEAFF
TRBV5-4	NA	TRBJ1-5	NA	TGTGCCAGCAGCCTGGGGGGGGCGATCGATCAGCCCCAGCATTTT	CASSLGGAIDQPQHF
TRBV18	TRBD1	TRBJ1-5	NA	TGTGCCAGCTCACTCGGACAGGGGGATAGCAATCAGCCCCAGCATTTT	CASSLGQGDSNQPQHF
TRBV6-5	NA	TRBJ1-2	NA	TGTGCCAGCAGTTACGGTGCAGGGTACTATGGCTACACCTTC	CASSYGAGYYGYTF
TRBV27	NA	TRBJ2-7	NA	TGTGCCAGCAGTCGGACGCCTGTCTACGAGCAGTACTTC	CASSRTPVYEQYF
TRBV3-1/TRBV3-2	NA	TRBJ1-2	NA	TGTGCCAGCAGCCAAAGGAGCCAACTAGCTCACTATGGCTACACCTTC	CASSQRSQLAHYGYTF
TRBV28	NA	TRBJ1-4	NA	TGTGCCAGCAGTTCCCCCCACGGGGGCACTAATGAAAAACTGTTTTTT	CASSSPHGGTNEKLFF
TRBV2	TRBD1	TRBJ1-5	once	TGTGCCAGCAGCCCGACAGGGCCCCAGCCCCAGCATTTT	CASSPTGPQPQHF
TRBV29-1	NA	TRBJ2-2	once	TGCAGCGTTTTGGAAGCCGGGGAGCTGTTTTTT	CSVLEAGELFF
TRBV5-1	NA	TRBJ2-1	NA	TGCGCCAGCAGCTTGGAGGGGTCCCAGAGCTCCTACAATGAGCAGTTCTTC	CASSLEGSQSSYNEQFF
TRBV7-6	TRBD1	TRBJ1-6	NA	TGTGCCAGCAGCTTAGGGACCGGGACAGTGGATTCACCCCTCCACTTT	CASSLGTGTVDSPLHF
TRBV20-1	TRBD1	TRBJ2-3	NA	TGCAGTGCTAGTGGGACAGCTTACACAGATACGCAGTATTTT	CSASGTAYTDTQYF
TRBV18	NA	TRBJ2-5	NA	TGTGCCAGCTCCGGGACGGTACAAGAGACCCAGTACTTC	CASSGTVQETQYF
TRBV4-2	NA	TRBJ2-7	NA	TGTGCCAGCAGCCAAGATCGGGGGAGCTCCTACGAGCAGTACTTC	CASSQDRGSSYEQYF
TRBV19	NA	TRBJ1-5	NA	TGTGCCAGTAGAGATCGGGAAAATCAGCCCCAGCATTTT	CASRDRENQPQHF
TRBV6-4	NA	TRBJ2-3	NA	TGTGCCAGCAGTGAGCAGGGACGAGGGGAAGATACGCAGTATTTT	CASSEQGRGEDTQYF
TRBV6-5	TRBD1	TRBJ1-1	NA	TGTGCCAGCAGTTACTCTATCAGGGGGGCGAACACTGAAGCTTTCTTT	CASSYSIRGANTEAFF
TRBV28	TRBD1	TRBJ1-5	NA	TGTGCCAGCAGTGGCCGGGACAGACAAACGCATTTT	CASSGRDRQTHF
TRBV7-2	TRBD1	TRBJ2-6	NA	TGTGCCAGCAGCCCCCGGGACAGGTCTGGGGCCAACGTCCTGACTTTC	CASSPRDRSGANVLTF